Following are 13 T cell receptor beta chains from one sample sequenced in a study of blood T cells in healthy people across ages. A J-beta primer mix and a sample-barcoded 5' primer were used in a second PCR of roughly 7 to 12 cycles. Each CDR3 protein gets one entry after TCRdb re-called the 5' RACE reads with MiXCR. Of about 1,500,000 distinct CDR3 sequences in the sample, about 28% are singletons; the top ten hold more than 6%. The sequenced material came from blood. Receptors were obtained from a woman in her twenties or thirties in good health.

Many counts were recorded for this clonotype. This chain joins TRBV12-3 or TRBV12-4 and TRBJ1-2; 9 bases are a match to TRBD1. The V and J ends lost 6 bases and 5 bases, in that order; junction bases with no gene match: 4. This CDR3 region has 13 residues. In DNA, the CDR3 is TGTGCCAGCAGAGGACAGGGGAATTATGGCTACACCTTC. It translates to CASRGQGNYGYTF.

The chain has TRBV21-1 and TRBJ2-1; the table's D call of TRBD2 was not tested on the DNA. TRBV21-1 is a recognized pseudogene. The CDR3 runs 18 residues. The CDR3 protein is CASSPAGAGEPSYNEQFF. CDR3 DNA sequence: TGTGCCAGCAGCCCGGCCGGAGCGGGGGAGCCCTCCTACAATGAGCAGTTCTTC.

In its sample, this clonotype was seen a few times. A junction boundary mismatches the germline segment, possibly from a read error. V and J are TRBV20-1 and TRBJ2-1; 11 nucleotides agree with TRBD2. The germline V gene has CDR1 DFQATT and CDR2 SNEGSKA (reference sequence). The CDR3 sequence is 14 residues long. For the CDR3, the DNA is TGCAGTACTAGAAGTAGCGGGAGGGCAAATGAGCAGTTCTTC. It yields the protein CSTRSSGRANEQFF.

This clonotype came up many times. This rearrangement joins TRBV9 to TRBJ2-7; TRBD1 is a possible D gene (6 bases). There are 14 residues in the CDR3. V was clipped by 8 bases and J by 6 bases, with 21 bases between them. Germline values: CDR1 SGDLS, CDR2 YYNGEE. CDR3 sequence reads: CARKHRDGILEQYF. CDR3 coding DNA: TGTGCCAGGAAGCACAGGGACGGGATTCTCGAGCAGTACTTC.

The chain has TRBV5-5 and TRBJ2-1, with D hard to call. V lost 4 bases and J lost 2, with 13 bases in between. The CDR3 has 15 residues. Germline-derived CDR1 and CDR2 are SGHKS and YYEKEE (reference sequence). This CDR3 is CASSETELPYNEQFF. CDR3 sequence (DNA): TGTGCCAGCAGCGAAACGGAGCTTCCCTACAATGAGCAGTTCTTC.

This clonotype was recorded a few times. The gene calls are TRBV20-1 and TRBJ2-7, with D possibly being TRBD1 (5 bases). CDR1 is DFQATT, CDR2 SNEGSKA, per germline (reference sequence). The CDR3 is 13 residues long. Trimming pared 6 bases from V and 5 bases from J, leaving 17 bases between. The CDR3 nucleotides are TGCAGTGCCAGTGACAGAGCCTTCGACGAGCAGTACTTC. Translated, it gives CSASDRAFDEQYF.

Ten or more counts support this clonotype. The rearrangement links TRBV18 to TRBJ2-7; 7 nucleotides agree with TRBD1. Trimming took 4 bases from V and 3 from J; bases not matched to a gene: 6. Germline-derived CDR1 and CDR2 are KGHSH and LQKENI. The CDR3 is 14 residues long. In DNA form, the CDR3 reads TGTGCCAGCTCACACCGGGACAGACACTACGAGCAGTACTTC. It is translated as CASSHRDRHYEQYF.

The rearrangement joins TRBV6-5 to TRBJ1-1, with 10 positions matching TRBD1. This CDR3 is 18 amino acids long. Germline-derived CDR1 and CDR2 are MNHEY and SVGAGI. V lost 0 bases to trimming and J lost 1 base; unmatched junction nucleotides: 8. The CDR3 spells CASSYSRTGGLTNTEAFF. The CDR3 region has the DNA TGTGCCAGCAGTTACTCTCGGACAGGGGGGCTCACGAACACTGAAGCTTTCTTT.

The rearrangement links TRBV3-1 to TRBJ2-5; a possible D gene is TRBD2 (6 bases). V was shortened by 0 bases and J by 2 bases, with 10 bases between the two germline ends. Looked up from germline, CDR1 is LGHDT and CDR2 is YNNKEL (reference sequence). CDR3 length: 15 amino acids. CDR3: CASSQETSLQETQYF. CDR3 coding DNA: TGTGCCAGCAGCCAAGAAACTAGCCTTCAAGAGACCCAGTACTTC.

This chain uses TRBV3-1 with TRBJ2-2; D possibly corresponds to TRBD1 (6 bases). Germline V gene lookup returns CDR1 LGHDT and CDR2 YNNKEL (reference sequence). The V gene lost 0 bases and the J gene lost 7 bases, with 15 bases spanning the gap. CDR3 length equals 16 residues. CDR3: CASSQDPAGARGELFF. In DNA form, the CDR3 reads TGTGCCAGCAGCCAAGATCCGGCAGGGGCACGCGGGGAGCTGTTTTTT.

This clonotype has a handful of counts. The chain is built from TRBV6-1 and TRBJ2-1; D possibly corresponds to TRBD2 (6 bases). There are 14 residues in the CDR3. In germline, CDR1 is MNHNS, CDR2 SASEGT. Between the trimmed V and J ends, which lost 4 bases and 6 bases, there was a span of 13 bases. This chain's CDR3 is CASSGIGGANEQFF. As DNA, the CDR3 is TGTGCCAGCAGTGGAATCGGGGGAGCCAATGAGCAGTTCTTC.

This clonotype was counted a few times. This chain connects TRBV19 to TRBJ1-2; TRBD1 is a possible D gene (6 bases). CDR1 and CDR2 from the germline V gene are LNHDA and SQIVND (reference sequence). V lost 7 bases, J lost 3 bases, and 15 bases lay in between. There are 14 residues in the CDR3. CDR3 sequence (DNA): TGTGCCAGTACCCCGCAGGGGAGGGACTATGGCTACACCTTC. Protein: CASTPQGRDYGYTF.

This clonotype has only a few counts. In nucleotides, the CDR3 is TGCAGTGCTAGAGACCCGACAGGAGACTATGGCTACACCTTC. This sequence encodes CSARDPTGDYGYTF. The chain combines TRBV20-1 with TRBJ1-2; weak D call: TRBD1 (6 bases). Germline V lookup: CDR1 DFQATT, CDR2 SNEGSKA (reference sequence). Between the trimmed V and J ends, which lost 0 bases and 3 bases, there was a span of 11 bases. This CDR3 contains 14 residues.